One and the same sample provided the 18 T cell receptor beta chains below, sequenced in a study of cytomegalovirus exposure and HLA in healthy donors. This PCR relied on a set of 60 Vbeta primers and 13 Jbeta primers. The protocol was immunoSEQ multiplex PCR, while the TCRdb copy is restricted to in-frame clones and leaves out a portion. The ten top clones account for 6.2%, within a sample of 38,000 or so clones. Material for sequencing was PBMCs. These receptors came from a man younger than 45 in good health and CMV-seronegative.

The chain is built from TRBV18 and TRBJ2-7; 7 bases match TRBD1. The CDR3 loop spans 15 amino acids. Trimming cost V 4 bases and J 2 bases; bases outside gene matches: 8. CDR1 is KGHSH and CDR2 is LQKENI in the germline V gene. The CDR3, as DNA: TGTGCCAGCTCACGAGGGGGACAGCCTGCCTACGAGCAGTACTTC. Encoded protein: CASSRGGQPAYEQYF.

The V and J genes are TRBV5-1 and TRBJ1-1, with D tentatively TRBD1 (6 bases). The length of the CDR3 is 14 residues. V gave up 0 bases and J gave up 7 bases, with 13 bases separating them. The V gene's germline CDR1 is SGHRS and CDR2 YFSETQ. CDR3 residues: CASSLVPTGYEAFF. The CDR3 nucleotides are TGCGCCAGCAGCTTGGTCCCGACAGGCTATGAAGCTTTCTTT.

The chain has TRBV4-1 and TRBJ2-7, with TRBD2 identical over 13 bases. Germline CDR1 reads MGHRA; CDR2 reads YSYEKL. The CDR3 contains 16 residues. V shed 5 bases, J shed 4 bases, and the junction held 8 bases outside the gene matches. The CDR3 DNA reads as TGCGCCAGCAGCTATGGGACTAGCGGGATGGGGTACGAGCAGTACTTC. Translation: CASSYGTSGMGYEQYF.

The CDR3 DNA is TGTGCCAGCAACCGACAGGGGGCGGGAAGCAAGCAGTACTTC. Translated: CASNRQGAGSKQYF. This sequence joins TRBV7-9 and TRBJ2-7, with 10 bases fitting TRBD1. Germline V lookup: CDR1 SEHNR, CDR2 FQNEAQ (reference sequence). The V segment lost 7 bases and the J segment 8 bases; nucleotides outside the gene matches: 11. CDR3 length: 14 residues.

The CDR3 sequence is CSVEEGSYEQYF. The DNA of the CDR3 is TGCAGCGTTGAGGAGGGCTCCTACGAGCAGTACTTC. The rearrangement links TRBV29-1 to TRBJ2-7; D is perhaps TRBD2 (6 bases). Per germline, CDR1 SQVTM and CDR2 ANQGSEA. CDR3 length: 12 residues. Trimming stripped 3 bases from V and 0 bases from J, with 6 bases between.

This sequence joins TRBV27 and TRBJ2-7; 9 bases map to TRBD1. The V gene's germline CDR1 is MNHEY and CDR2 SMNVEV (reference sequence). V shed 2 bases, J shed 0 bases, and the junction held 2 bases outside the gene matches. This CDR3 has 15 residues. CDR3 coding DNA: TGTGCCAGCAGTTTAGGGACAGGGAGCTCCTACGAGCAGTACTTC. Translated: CASSLGTGSSYEQYF.

CDR3 DNA sequence: TGTGCCATCCGAATCTACAGGGCTGACAACTACGAGCAGTACTTC. Protein: CAIRIYRADNYEQYF. This chain links TRBV10-3 with TRBJ2-7; tentative D call: TRBD1 (6 bases). Per the germline V gene, CDR1 is ENHRY and CDR2 is SYGVKD. This CDR3 region has 15 residues. Trimming took off 8 bases at V and 3 bases at J, with 20 bases between the two ends.

The rearrangement links TRBV5-4 to TRBJ1-2, with TRBD1 matching over 12 bases. The V and J ends lost 5 bases and 12 bases, in that order; junction bases with no gene match: 11. Looked up from germline, CDR1 is SGHNT and CDR2 is YYREEE (reference sequence). This CDR3 comprises 14 residues. This chain's CDR3 is CASSPGTGGRGDTF. The CDR3 DNA reads as TGTGCCAGCAGTCCCGGGACAGGGGGCAGAGGGGACACCTTC.

The chain joins TRBV2 to TRBJ1-2, with D possibly matching TRBD1 (5 bases). This CDR3 has 11 residues. Trimming took 5 bases from V and 8 from J, leaving 9 bases between them. Germline V gene data show CDR1 as SNHLY and CDR2 as FYNNEI. In DNA, the CDR3 is TGTGCCAGCAGTTTAGGGGTGGGCTACACCTTC. This encodes CASSLGVGYTF.

The genes are TRBV5-1 and TRBJ2-2, with 9 bases matching TRBD2. V lost 3 bases to trimming and J lost 7 bases; unmatched junction nucleotides: 13. Per germline, CDR1 SGHRS and CDR2 YFSETQ. This CDR3 is built from 17 residues. The CDR3 loop is CASSSVIAGVTDGELFF. The CDR3 nucleotides are TGCGCCAGCAGCTCGGTGATAGCGGGAGTAACGGACGGGGAGCTGTTTTTT.

The chain joins TRBV9 to TRBJ1-4; 7 nucleotides match TRBD1. V shed 4 bases, J shed 4 bases, and the junction held 7 bases outside the gene matches. Germline V gives CDR1 SGDLS, CDR2 YYNGEE. The CDR3 totals 15 residues. The CDR3 coding sequence is TGTGCCAGCAGCTTCCGGGACAGCGTTAATGAAAAACTGTTTTTT. It yields the protein CASSFRDSVNEKLFF.

The chain has TRBV6-5 and TRBJ1-5; 7 nucleotides match TRBD1. Germline values: CDR1 MNHEY, CDR2 SVGAGI. The CDR3 consists of 15 residues. Trimming removed 5 bases from V and 10 bases from J; junction bases left unmatched: 14. In DNA form, the CDR3 reads TGTGCCAGCAGTAGAGACCTGCAGACAGGGCAACCCCAGCATTTT. Protein: CASSRDLQTGQPQHF.

This chain links TRBV6-5 with TRBJ2-7; 9 bases are a match to TRBD1. CDR1 is MNHEY and CDR2 is SVGAGI in the germline V gene. The length of the CDR3 is 13 residues. V trimming: 4 bases; J trimming: 2 bases; junction bases outside the gene matches: 0. The CDR3 protein is CASSWTGAYEQYF. Written as DNA, the CDR3 is TGTGCCAGCAGTTGGACAGGGGCCTACGAGCAGTACTTC.

This rearrangement joins TRBV29-1 to TRBJ2-1, with D perhaps matching TRBD1 (5 bases). CDR1 is SQVTM and CDR2 is ANQGSEA in the germline V gene. There are 12 residues in the CDR3. V shed 7 bases and J shed 9 bases, with 16 bases lying between them. In DNA, the CDR3 is TGCAGCGCCACTCCAGGAAGGGGTGAGCAGTTCTTC. Translating gives CSATPGRGEQFF.

The genes are TRBV27 and TRBJ1-1, with 8 bases lining up with TRBD1. This CDR3 region has 14 residues. Germline CDR1 reads MNHEY; CDR2 reads SMNVEV (reference sequence). Losses at the gene ends were 2 bases for V and 6 bases for J; bases not matched to a gene: 5. This CDR3 reads CASSLGEGQAEAFF. The DNA for the CDR3 is TGTGCCAGCAGTTTAGGGGAGGGACAGGCTGAAGCTTTCTTT.

The chain carries TRBV12-5 and TRBJ2-5; possibly TRBD1 for D (5 bases). The CDR3 loop spans 15 amino acids. Germline CDR1 reads LGHNT; CDR2 reads FRNRAP. V shed 2 bases and J shed 2 bases, with 12 bases lying between them. The CDR3 region is CASGLSPDKQETQYF. The CDR3 DNA is TGTGCTAGTGGTTTGTCTCCGGACAAGCAAGAGACCCAGTACTTC.

This sequence joins TRBV9 and TRBJ2-1, with a possible D match to TRBD1 (6 bases). Germline CDR1 and CDR2: SGDLS and YYNGEE. Trimming took 0 bases from V and 3 from J, leaving 10 bases between them. CDR3 size: 15 residues. The CDR3 DNA reads TGTGCCAGCAGCGTAGACCCGGACAGCTACAATGAGCAGTTCTTC. This translates into CASSVDPDSYNEQFF.

This sequence joins TRBV6-4 and TRBJ1-1; D gene ambiguous. The CDR3 is made up of 12 amino acids. Looked up from germline, CDR1 is MRHNA and CDR2 is SNTAGT. Between the trimmed V and J ends, which lost 6 bases and 2 bases, there was a span of 7 bases. The CDR3 DNA reads TGTGCCAGCAGCCCCGGTAACACTGAAGCTTTCTTT. It codes for CASSPGNTEAFF.